This T cell receptor (beta chain) came from a study of OX40 agonist ivuxolimab in advanced cancers. General study points: Low normalized T-cell clonal expansion also characterized some of the nonresponders.

As to this clone: Its antigen is unknown.

Assay: immunoSEQ multiplex PCR; the TCRdb copy retains only in-frame clones and omits some. Among fewer than 75,000 clones listed, roughly 92% were seen once. V dropped 3 bases and J dropped 0 bases, with 13 bases sitting between them. The CDR3 extends over 16 amino acids. CDR1 and CDR2 from the germline V gene are SGHNT and YYREEE (reference sequence). This specimen consisted of CD4+ or CD8+ T cells sorted from blood, obtained in a trial of the OX40 agonist ivuxolimab. V gene TRBV5-4 combines with J gene TRBJ2-1; D could derive from TRBD1 or TRBD2 (5 bases each). The receptor's source is an adult with an advanced solid tumor such as melanoma, head and neck, liver or kidney cancer. The CDR3 sequence is CASSSGWDASYNEQFF. The CDR3 coding sequence is TGTGCCAGCAGCTCCGGTTGGGACGCCTCCTACAATGAGCAGTTCTTC.